The clone carrying this T cell receptor beta chain occurred a few times. Its antigen remains unidentified. This sample is part of a study of human T cells and chemical hapten exposure. Across the whole study: Application of 0.01% DPC to the upper back was done by patch test, with a reading at 6 days. Study-level results: Unchanged with DPC sensitization were TCRs above 1 in 1000 frequency. While controls formed fewer of them, expanded TCRs formed significantly more large CDR3 similarity clusters.

Documented time point: pre-sensitization, week 0. As for treatment: therapeutic diphenylcyclopropenone sensitization with weekly scalp DPC. TCRdb passed the RACE reads through MiXCR, listing each CDR3 protein once. The sample includes roughly 81,000 distinct CDR3 sequences, approximately 9% seen only once; the top ten take 2.6%. The origin of this receptor is a man in his forties or fifties with alopecia areata. Some clones in this sample may be carry-over from other donors' samples. This material consisted of whole blood, taken in connection with sensitization to the hapten diphenylcyclopropenone (DPC).

This chain's CDR3 is CASSGGTSGRVDTQYF. In DNA form, the CDR3 reads TGTGCCAGCAGCGGGGGGACTAGCGGGAGAGTGGATACGCAGTATTTT. The chain links TRBV7-3 to TRBJ2-3; 14 bases fit TRBD2. This CDR3 is 16 amino acids long. Germline CDR1 reads SGHTA; CDR2 reads FQGTGA. V dropped 5 bases and J dropped 6; count of bases not matched to a gene: 7.